This paragraph reports one TCR beta chain. Germline lookup yields CDR1 KGHSH and CDR2 LQKENI. This CDR3 comprises 15 residues. J was trimmed by 6 bases and V by 5 bases; bases with no gene match: 11. TCRdb keeps only in-frame clones here, not all; method: immunoSEQ multiplex PCR. Seen here are 200,000 to 250,000 clones, over 80% observed once, and the top ten hold 2% to 3%. This sample was taken from a study of blood T cell repertoires in COVID-19. Looking at the study overall: From T cells, B-cell-depleted T cells, or PBMCs came the material, which was cDNA or gDNA.

Sequencing was done on a sample of peripheral blood. V is TRBV18 and J is TRBJ1-2; the match to TRBD1 covers 8 bases. The receptor comes from a man aged 30 to 45 with COVID-19, enrolled during active disease. The CDR3 region has the DNA TGTGCCAGCTCAGCGGGACAGGATGTTAGAGATGGCTACACCTTC. Protein product: CASSAGQDVRDGYTF.